The 7 T cell receptor beta chains given below trace back to one sample, sequenced in a study of vaccination effects on CD4 cells after COVID-19. Sequenced by immunoSEQ multiplex PCR; TCRdb stores in-frame clones only, minus some. The sample includes about 40,000 clones, around 71% of them seen just once. After around 10 days in culture, the CD4+ T cells were isolated. Two-dose BNT162b2 or mRNA-1273 vaccination was given to participants. Their cognate antigens are unknown. The sample was CD4+ T cells from PBMCs cultured without peptide, taken after COVID-19 vaccination. The receptors derive from a human donor who received a COVID-19 vaccine.

The chain couples TRBV5-1 to TRBJ1-5, with TRBD1 matching over 8 bases. CDR3 size: 15 residues. V dropped 5 bases and J dropped 0; count of bases not matched to a gene: 4. Germline loops: CDR1 SGHRS, CDR2 YFSETQ. The CDR3 region is CASRPGTGSNQPQHF. CDR3 bases: TGCGCCAGCAGGCCGGGGACAGGTAGCAATCAGCCCCAGCATTTT.

The chain recombines TRBV6-5 with TRBJ1-5; 9 bases agree with TRBD1. The CDR3 runs 15 residues. Per germline, CDR1 MNHEY and CDR2 SVGAGI. V shed 5 bases and J 4 bases; nucleotides not matched to a gene: 6. The DNA for the CDR3 is TGTGCCAGCAGTAACCTCGGACAGGGGAATCAGCCCCAGCATTTT. Translating gives CASSNLGQGNQPQHF.

The chain is built from TRBV12-3 or TRBV12-4 and TRBJ2-7; TRBD2 aligns across 7 bases. CDR3 length: 13 residues. The junction had 7 bases not matched to a gene; V was cut back by 4 bases and J by 7 bases. The CDR3 protein is CASSWGGGEEQYF. The CDR3 DNA reads TGTGCCAGCAGTTGGGGGGGAGGGGAAGAGCAGTACTTC.

J is TRBJ2-4 and V is TRBV4-1; D may be TRBD1 or TRBD2 (5 bases each). There are 18 residues in the CDR3. The V and J ends lost 1 base and 1 base respectively, with 17 bases between them. Germline V lookup: CDR1 MGHRA, CDR2 YSYEKL. Here the CDR3 DNA reads TGCGCCAGCAGCCAAGGGGGGTCAGGGTCGATGGCCAAAAACATTCAGTACTTC. Its translation is CASSQGGSGSMAKNIQYF.

The gene calls are TRBV3-1 (or the pseudogene TRBV3-2) and TRBJ1-4; no definite D call. Deletions cut 2 bases from V and 8 bases from J, with 12 bases between. CDR3 length equals 14 residues. Germline CDR1 reads LGHDT; CDR2 reads YNNKEL (reference sequence). The DNA of the CDR3 is TGTGCCAGCAGCCAATATCAGGTCCGCGAAAAACTGTTTTTT. Its protein product is CASSQYQVREKLFF.

The gene calls are TRBV11-2 and TRBJ1-5; D uncertain. There are 17 residues in the CDR3. V shed 4 bases and J shed 4 bases, with 20 bases lying between them. CDR1 SGHAT and CDR2 FQNNGV come from the germline V gene. The CDR3, as DNA: TGTGCCAGCAGCTCAAGGTATCCGTCTCGGAGGAATCAGCCCCAGCATTTT. Its translation: CASSSRYPSRRNQPQHF.

This clone was seen more than once but under ten times. This sequence joins TRBV6-6 and TRBJ1-6; no clear D. Germline assignment: CDR1 MNHNY and CDR2 SVGAGI (reference sequence). The CDR3 totals 15 residues. Trimming took off 2 bases at V and 8 bases at J, with 13 bases between the two ends. CDR3 coding DNA: TGTGCCAGCAGTTACCGGACGGCAAAGGATTCACCCCTCCACTTT. It encodes CASSYRTAKDSPLHF.